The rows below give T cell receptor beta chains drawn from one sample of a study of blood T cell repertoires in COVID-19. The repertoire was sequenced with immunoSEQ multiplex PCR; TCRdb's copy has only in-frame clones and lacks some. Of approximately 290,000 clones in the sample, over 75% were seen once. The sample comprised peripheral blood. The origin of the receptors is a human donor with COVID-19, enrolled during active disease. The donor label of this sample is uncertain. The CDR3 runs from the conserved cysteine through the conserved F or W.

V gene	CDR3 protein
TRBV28	CASSFNQGGTNEKLFF
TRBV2	CASGPSRGNNSPLHF
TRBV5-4	CASSSPRDNLNYGYTF
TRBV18	CASSPGQGVNQPQHF
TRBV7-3	CASSSDAGLNGELFF
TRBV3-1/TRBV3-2	CASSQEANYEAFF
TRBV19	CASKSRGEGNTIYF
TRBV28	CASSPGTGRRSGANVLTF
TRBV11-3	CASSLVLDEQYF
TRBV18	CASSPDLQANYGYTF
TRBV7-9	CASSLDGGQTQYF
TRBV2	CASSIGADGMNTEAFF
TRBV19	CASTLDRDHTGELFF
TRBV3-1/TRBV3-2	CASRTTGVYGYTF
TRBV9	CASMRPGRDGYTF
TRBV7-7	CASSLGATSGTGELFF
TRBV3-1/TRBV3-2	CASSPQGALYGYTF
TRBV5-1	CASRSNPSIGIQYF
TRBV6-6	CASSYGLAGPENEQYF
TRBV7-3	CASSLTHYNEQFF
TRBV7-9	CASSGTGDEKLFF
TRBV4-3	CASSQYMERGQFF
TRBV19	CASTGQLATNEKLFF
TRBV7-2	CASSLEGQGGYGYTF
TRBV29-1	CSAFRGSGNTIYF
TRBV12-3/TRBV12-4	CASRSSSTDTQYF
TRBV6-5	CASSTGQIVGGYTF
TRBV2	CATPPGQGVLTGYTF
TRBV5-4	CASSRLDRVAEKLFF
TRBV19	CASSGTGAASNYGYTF
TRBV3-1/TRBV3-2	CASSPWDSSYEQYF
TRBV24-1	CATSEATGELFF
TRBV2	CASSAGTGPAYGYTF
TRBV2	CASSLESTEAFF
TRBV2	CASSDRDRGHSGANVLTF
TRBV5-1	CASYAGTGGIDEQFF
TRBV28	CASSRGTVVRQPQHF
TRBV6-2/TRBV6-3	CASSDPGQGAHQPQHF
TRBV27	CASSFGSNYGYTF
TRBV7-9	CASSYQGSEQFF
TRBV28	CASSWGGPDTDTQYF
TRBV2	CASSFGQGAGDTQYF
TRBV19	CASSIQGYGDTIYF
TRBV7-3	CASSSTSGNAHTGELFF
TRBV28	CASSSPPHQGDQPQHF
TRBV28	CASRRDSRFEKLFF
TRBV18	CASSPNPGQEGNTIYF
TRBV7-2	CASSLYNLAGGYNEQFF
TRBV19	CASSSVRAGNDEQFF
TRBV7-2	CASSLGGRAMETQYF
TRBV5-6	CASSRDRGYGYTF
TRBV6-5	CASSYSSEGFNGGYTF
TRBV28	CASRISGTGKETQYF
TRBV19	CASSSLGSGQYF
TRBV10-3	CAIKFDGQGANEQFF